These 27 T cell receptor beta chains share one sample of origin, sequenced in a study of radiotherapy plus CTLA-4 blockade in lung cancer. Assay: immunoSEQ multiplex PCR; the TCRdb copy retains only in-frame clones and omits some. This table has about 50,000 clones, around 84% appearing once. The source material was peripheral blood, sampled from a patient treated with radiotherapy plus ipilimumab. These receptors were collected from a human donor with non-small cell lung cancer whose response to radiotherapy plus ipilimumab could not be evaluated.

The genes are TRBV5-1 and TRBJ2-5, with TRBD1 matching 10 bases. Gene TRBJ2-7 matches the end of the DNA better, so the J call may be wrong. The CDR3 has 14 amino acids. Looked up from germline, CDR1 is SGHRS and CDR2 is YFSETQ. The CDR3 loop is CASSSRTGGYEQYF. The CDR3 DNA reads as TGCGCCAGCAGCTCTCGGACAGGGGGCTACGAGCAGTACTTC.

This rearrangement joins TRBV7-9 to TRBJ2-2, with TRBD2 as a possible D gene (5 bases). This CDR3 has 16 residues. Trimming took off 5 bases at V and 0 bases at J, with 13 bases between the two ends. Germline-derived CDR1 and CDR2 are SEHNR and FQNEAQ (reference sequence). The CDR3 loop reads CASSLNPGSNTGELFF. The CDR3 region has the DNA TGTGCCAGCAGCCTCAATCCGGGGTCGAACACCGGGGAGCTGTTTTTT.

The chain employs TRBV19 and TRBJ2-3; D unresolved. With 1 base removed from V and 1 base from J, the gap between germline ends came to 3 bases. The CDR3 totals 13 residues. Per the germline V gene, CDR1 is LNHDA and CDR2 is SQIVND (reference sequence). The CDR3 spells CASSIAGTDTQYF. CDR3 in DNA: TGTGCCAGTAGTATAGCGGGCACAGATACGCAGTATTTT. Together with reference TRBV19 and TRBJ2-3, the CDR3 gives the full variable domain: DGGITQSPKYLFRKEGQNVTLSCEQNLNHDAMYWYRQDPGQGLRLIYYSQIVNDFQKGDIAEGYSVSREKKESFPLTVTSAQKNPTAFYLCASSIAGTDTQYFGPGTRLTVL.

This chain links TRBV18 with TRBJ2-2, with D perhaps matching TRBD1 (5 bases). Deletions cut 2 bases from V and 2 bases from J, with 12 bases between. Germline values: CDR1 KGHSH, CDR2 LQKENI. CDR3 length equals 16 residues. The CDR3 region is CASSPYSGHNTGELFF. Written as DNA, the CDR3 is TGTGCCAGCTCACCATATTCAGGGCATAACACCGGGGAGCTGTTTTTT.

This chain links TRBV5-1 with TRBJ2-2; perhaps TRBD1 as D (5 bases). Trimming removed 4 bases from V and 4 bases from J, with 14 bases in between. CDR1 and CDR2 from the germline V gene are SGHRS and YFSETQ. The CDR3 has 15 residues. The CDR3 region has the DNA TGCGCCAGCAGCCTAGGGGCAGACGGCACCGGGGAGCTGTTTTTT. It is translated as CASSLGADGTGELFF. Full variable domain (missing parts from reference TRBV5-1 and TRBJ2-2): KAGVTQTPRYLIKTRGQQVTLSCSPISGHRSVSWYQQTPGQGLQFLFEYFSETQRNKGNFPGRFSGRQFSNSRSEMNVSTLELGDSALYLCASSLGADGTGELFFGEGSRLTVL.

The CDR3 DNA reads as TGTGCCAGCAGCGTAGTGGGACAGGGCCTCAATGAGCAGTTCTTC. Translating gives CASSVVGQGLNEQFF. This chain connects TRBV9 to TRBJ2-1, with 9 bases fitting TRBD1. This CDR3 has 15 amino acids. Germline CDR1 reads SGDLS; CDR2 reads YYNGEE. V lost 0 bases, J lost 6 bases, and 4 bases stayed unmatched. The full variable domain, rest sourced from reference TRBV9 and TRBJ2-1, is DSGVTQTPKHLITATGQRVTLRCSPRSGDLSVYWYQQSLDQGLQFLIQYYNGEERAKGNILERFSAQQFPDLHSELNLSSLELGDSALYFCASSVVGQGLNEQFFGPGTRLTVL.

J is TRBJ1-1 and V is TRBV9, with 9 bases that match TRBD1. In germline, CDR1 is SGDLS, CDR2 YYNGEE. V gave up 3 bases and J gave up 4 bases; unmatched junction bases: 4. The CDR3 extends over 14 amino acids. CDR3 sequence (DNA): TGTGCCAGCAGCGCGACAGGGGGAGTCACTGAAGCTTTCTTT. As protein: CASSATGGVTEAFF.

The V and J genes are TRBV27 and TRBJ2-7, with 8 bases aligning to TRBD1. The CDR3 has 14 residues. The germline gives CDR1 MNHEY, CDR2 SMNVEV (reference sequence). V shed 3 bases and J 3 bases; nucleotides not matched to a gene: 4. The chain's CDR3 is CASSFAGTGYEQYF. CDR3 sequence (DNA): TGTGCCAGCAGTTTTGCTGGGACAGGCTACGAGCAGTACTTC.

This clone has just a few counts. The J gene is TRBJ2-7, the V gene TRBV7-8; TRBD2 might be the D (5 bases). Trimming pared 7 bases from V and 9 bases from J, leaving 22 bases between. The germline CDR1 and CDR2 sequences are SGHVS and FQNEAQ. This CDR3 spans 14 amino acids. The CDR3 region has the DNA TGTGCCAGCAACAAACGGACCGCTACTGAGGGGCAGTACTTC. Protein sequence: CASNKRTATEGQYF. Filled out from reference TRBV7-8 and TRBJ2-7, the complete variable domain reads GAGVSQSPRYKVAKRGQDVALRCDPISGHVSLFWYQQALGQGPEFLTYFQNEAQLDKSGLPSDRFFAERPEGSVSTLKIQRTQQEDSAVYLCASNKRTATEGQYFGPGTRLTVT.

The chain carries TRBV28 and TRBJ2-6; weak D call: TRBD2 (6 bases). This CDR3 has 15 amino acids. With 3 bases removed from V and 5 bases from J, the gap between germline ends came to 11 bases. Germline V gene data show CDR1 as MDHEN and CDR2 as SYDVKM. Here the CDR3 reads CASSFGGDWANVLTF. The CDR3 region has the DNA TGTGCCAGCAGTTTCGGAGGGGACTGGGCCAACGTCCTGACTTTC.

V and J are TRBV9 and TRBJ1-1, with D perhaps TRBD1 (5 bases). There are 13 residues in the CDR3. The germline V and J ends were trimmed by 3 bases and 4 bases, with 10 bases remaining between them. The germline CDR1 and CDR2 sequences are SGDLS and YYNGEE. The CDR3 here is CASSGQISTEAFF. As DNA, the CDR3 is TGTGCCAGCAGCGGACAGATAAGCACTGAAGCTTTCTTT.

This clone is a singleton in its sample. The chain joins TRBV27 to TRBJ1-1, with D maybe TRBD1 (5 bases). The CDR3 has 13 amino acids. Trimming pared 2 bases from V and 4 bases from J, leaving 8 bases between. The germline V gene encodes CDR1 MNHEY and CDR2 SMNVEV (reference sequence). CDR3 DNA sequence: TGTGCCAGCAGTTTAGGGGGGAGCACTGAAGCTTTCTTT. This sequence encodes CASSLGGSTEAFF.

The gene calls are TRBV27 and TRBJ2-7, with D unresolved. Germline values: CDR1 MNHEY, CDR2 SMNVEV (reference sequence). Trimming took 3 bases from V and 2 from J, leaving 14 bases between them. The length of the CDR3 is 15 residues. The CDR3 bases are TGTGCCAGCAGTTTTCAGTTCCCACCACCCTACGAGCAGTACTTC. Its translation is CASSFQFPPPYEQYF.

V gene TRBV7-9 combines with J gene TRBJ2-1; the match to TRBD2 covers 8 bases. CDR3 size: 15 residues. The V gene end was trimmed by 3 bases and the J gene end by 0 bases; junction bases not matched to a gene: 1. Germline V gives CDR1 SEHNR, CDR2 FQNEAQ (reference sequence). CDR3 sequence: CASSLGLVSYNEQFF. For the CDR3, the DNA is TGTGCCAGCAGCTTGGGACTAGTCTCCTACAATGAGCAGTTCTTC.

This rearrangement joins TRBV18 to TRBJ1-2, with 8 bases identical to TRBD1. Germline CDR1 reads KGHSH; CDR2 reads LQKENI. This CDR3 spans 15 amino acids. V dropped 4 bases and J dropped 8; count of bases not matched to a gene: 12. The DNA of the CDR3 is TGTGCCAGCTCACTGCGACAGGGGCCCAAGGGAGGCTACACCTTC. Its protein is CASSLRQGPKGGYTF. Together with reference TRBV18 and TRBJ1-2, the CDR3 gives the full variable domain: NAGVMQNPRHLVRRRGQEARLRCSPMKGHSHVYWYRQLPEEGLKFMVYLQKENIIDESGMPKERFSAEFPKEGPSILRIQQVVRGDSAAYFCASSLRQGPKGGYTFGSGTRLTVV.

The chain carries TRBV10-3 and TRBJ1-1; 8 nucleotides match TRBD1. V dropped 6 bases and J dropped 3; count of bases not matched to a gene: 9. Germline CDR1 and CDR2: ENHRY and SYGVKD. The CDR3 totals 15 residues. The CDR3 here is CAIRAGQGGDTEAFF. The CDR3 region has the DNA TGTGCCATCAGAGCTGGACAGGGAGGGGACACTGAAGCTTTCTTT.

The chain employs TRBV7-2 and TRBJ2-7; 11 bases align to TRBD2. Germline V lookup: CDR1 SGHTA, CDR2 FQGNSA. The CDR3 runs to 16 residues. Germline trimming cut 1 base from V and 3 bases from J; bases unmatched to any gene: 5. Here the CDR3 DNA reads TGTGCCAGCAGCTTAGTTCCCACTAGCGGGAGCTACGAGCAGTACTTC. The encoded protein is CASSLVPTSGSYEQYF.

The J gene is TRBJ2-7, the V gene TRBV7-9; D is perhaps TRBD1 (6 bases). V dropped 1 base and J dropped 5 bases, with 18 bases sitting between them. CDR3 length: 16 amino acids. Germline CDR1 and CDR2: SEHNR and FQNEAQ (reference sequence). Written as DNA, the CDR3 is TGTGCCAGCAGCTTAGTAGACTGGGGGCGCCAGGACGAGCAGTACTTC. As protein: CASSLVDWGRQDEQYF.

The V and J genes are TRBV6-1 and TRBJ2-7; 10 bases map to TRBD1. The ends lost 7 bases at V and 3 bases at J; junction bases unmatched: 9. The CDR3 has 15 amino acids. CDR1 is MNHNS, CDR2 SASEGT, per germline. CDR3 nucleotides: TGTGCCAGCACCTCGGACAGGGGGAAGGGCTACGAGCAGTACTTC. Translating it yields CASTSDRGKGYEQYF.

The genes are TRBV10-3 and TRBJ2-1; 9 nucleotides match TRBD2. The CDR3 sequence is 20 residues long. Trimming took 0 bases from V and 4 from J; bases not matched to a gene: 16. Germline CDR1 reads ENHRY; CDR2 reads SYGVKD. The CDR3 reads CAISESISAGGLGYYNEQFF. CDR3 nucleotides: TGTGCCATCAGTGAGTCGATTTCGGCGGGAGGGCTAGGGTATTACAATGAGCAGTTCTTC.

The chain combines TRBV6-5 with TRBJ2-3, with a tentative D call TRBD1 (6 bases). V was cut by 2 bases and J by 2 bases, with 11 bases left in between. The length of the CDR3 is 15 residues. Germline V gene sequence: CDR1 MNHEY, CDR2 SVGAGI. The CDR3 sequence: CASSYTRTVTDTQYF. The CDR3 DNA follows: TGTGCCAGCAGTTACACGCGGACAGTCACAGATACGCAGTATTTT.

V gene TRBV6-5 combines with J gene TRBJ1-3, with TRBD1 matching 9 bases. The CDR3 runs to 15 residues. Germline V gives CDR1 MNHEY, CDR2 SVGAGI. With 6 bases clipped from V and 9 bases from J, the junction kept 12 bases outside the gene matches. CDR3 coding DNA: TGTGCCAGCAGGGGGACAGGGATGGGACGAGGCACCATATATTTT. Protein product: CASRGTGMGRGTIYF.

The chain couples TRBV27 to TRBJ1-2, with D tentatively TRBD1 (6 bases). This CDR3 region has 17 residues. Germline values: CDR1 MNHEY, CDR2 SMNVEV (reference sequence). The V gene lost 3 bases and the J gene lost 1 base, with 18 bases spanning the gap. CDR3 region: CASSFGTPGNRNYGYTF. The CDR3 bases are TGTGCCAGCAGTTTTGGGACACCCGGAAATCGTAACTATGGCTACACCTTC.

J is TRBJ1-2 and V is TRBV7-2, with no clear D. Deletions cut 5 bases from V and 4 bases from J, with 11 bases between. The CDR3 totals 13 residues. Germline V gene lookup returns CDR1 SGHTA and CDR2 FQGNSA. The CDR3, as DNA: TGTGCCAGCAGCCCCGGGTTCCTCTATGGCTACACCTTC. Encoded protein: CASSPGFLYGYTF.

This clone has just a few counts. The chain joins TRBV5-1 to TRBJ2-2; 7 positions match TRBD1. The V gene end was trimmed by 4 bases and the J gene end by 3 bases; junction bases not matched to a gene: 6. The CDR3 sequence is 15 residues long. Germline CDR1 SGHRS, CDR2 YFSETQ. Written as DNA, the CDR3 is TGCGCCAGCAGCATCAGACAGGGCGACACCGGGGAGCTGTTTTTT. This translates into CASSIRQGDTGELFF.

The CDR3 loop reads CASSPPRDSGNTIYF. The CDR3 DNA follows: TGTGCCAGCAGTCCCCCCAGGGACTCTGGAAACACCATATATTTT. J is TRBJ1-3 and V is TRBV6-1, with D perhaps matching TRBD1 (5 bases). This CDR3 is 15 amino acids long. Per the germline V gene, CDR1 is MNHNS and CDR2 is SASEGT. V was shortened by 5 bases and J by 0 bases, with 11 bases between the two germline ends.

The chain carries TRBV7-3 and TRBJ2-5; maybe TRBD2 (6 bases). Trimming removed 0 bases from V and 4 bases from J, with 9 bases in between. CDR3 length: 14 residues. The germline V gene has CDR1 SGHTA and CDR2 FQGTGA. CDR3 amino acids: CASSLTGGAETQYF. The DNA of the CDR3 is TGTGCCAGCAGCTTAACTGGAGGGGCAGAGACCCAGTACTTC.